The TCR beta chain under discussion was sequenced for a study of blood T cell repertoires in COVID-19. Study as a whole: From T cells, B-cell-depleted T cells, or PBMCs came the material, which was cDNA or gDNA.

Germline CDR1 reads SGHTA; CDR2 reads FQGNSA. J was trimmed by 5 bases and V by 8 bases; bases with no gene match: 8. The CDR3 has 14 amino acids. Original data processing: Reference gene primer amplification in the assay estimated nucleated cell counts. TCRdb keeps only in-frame clones here, not all; method: immunoSEQ multiplex PCR. The V and J calls and clone size were taken over from that table, and D and trimming were inferred from the DNA. The profile shows about 200,000 clones, roughly 90% of them singletons. The clonotype was recovered from a man aged 45 to 65 with acute or convalescent COVID-19. Input material: peripheral blood. V usage is TRBV7-2 and J usage is TRBJ1-4; 7 bases map to TRBD1. The CDR3 protein is CASGPGQRNEKLFF. CDR3 coding DNA: TGTGCCAGCGGACCGGGACAGAGGAATGAAAAACTGTTTTTT.